These T cell receptor beta chains were read from a single sample in a study of blood T cell repertoires in COVID-19. Profiled with immunoSEQ multiplex PCR; TCRdb holds only in-frame clones, not every one. The sample lists 300,000 to 400,000 clones, over 70% occurring once. The sample consisted of PBMCs or T cells enriched from blood (not recorded which). The receptors originated from a man aged 25-45 years who had recovered from COVID-19. Each CDR3 is given with its conserved first and last residue. A D gene is named only where the DNA matches it firmly. Clone size is stated in some rows and not others, as once, few, many or a class when expanded.

TRBD1,.,TRBJ1-4,TRBV5-1,CASSLGTGVATNEKLFF,TGCGCCAGCAGCTTGGGGACAGGGGTTGCAACTAATGAAAAACTGTTTTTT
TRBD1,.,TRBJ1-6,TRBV10-2,CASSETGAYYNSPLHF,TGCGCCAGCAGTGAGACAGGGGCCTACTATAATTCACCCCTCCACTTT
.,.,TRBJ1-4,TRBV28,CASSLFDEKLFF,TGTGCCAGCAGTTTATTCGATGAAAAACTGTTTTTT
TRBD1,.,TRBJ2-7,TRBV7-9,CASSPLTGAGEQYF,TGTGCCAGCAGCCCCCTGACAGGGGCGGGCGAGCAGTACTTC
.,.,TRBJ1-6,TRBV5-1,CASSLQSSYNSPLHF,TGCGCCAGCAGCTTACAGAGCTCCTATAATTCACCCCTCCACTTT
TRBD2,.,TRBJ2-1,TRBV28,CASKRGAYNEQFF,TGTGCCAGTAAGCGGGGAGCCTACAATGAGCAGTTCTTC
TRBD1,.,TRBJ2-2,TRBV28,CASRSPGQGDTGELFF,TGTGCCAGCAGGTCTCCTGGACAGGGAGATACCGGGGAGCTGTTTTTT
TRBD2,.,TRBJ2-5,TRBV5-1,CASSTGTSQETQYF,TGCGCCAGCAGCACTGGGACTAGCCAAGAGACCCAGTACTTC
TRBD2,.,TRBJ2-5,TRBV3-1/TRBV3-2,CASSQTSGQETQYF,TGTGCCAGCAGCCAAACTAGCGGACAAGAGACCCAGTACTTC
.,.,TRBJ1-6,TRBV28,CASSLLQIRSPLHF,TGTGCCAGCAGCCTATTACAGATCCGTTCACCCCTCCACTTT
TRBD1,.,TRBJ1-2,TRBV10-3,CAISQDRGNYGYTF,TGTGCCATCAGTCAAGACAGGGGTAACTATGGCTACACCTTC
.,.,TRBJ2-3,TRBV10-3,CAISEAAGTSTDTQYF,TGTGCCATCAGTGAGGCCGCGGGGACTAGCACAGATACGCAGTATTTT
.,.,TRBJ2-1,TRBV25-1,CASSENYYNEQFF,TGTGCCAGCAGTGAAAACTACTACAATGAGCAGTTCTTC
.,.,TRBJ2-3,TRBV30,CAWTPGLVRTDTQYF,TGTGCCTGGACCCCAGGGTTGGTTCGGACAGATACGCAGTATTTT
.,once,TRBJ2-1,TRBV6-5,CASSRGTYSYNEQFF,TGTGCCAGCAGTAGGGGGACATACTCCTACAATGAGCAGTTCTTC
.,few,TRBJ1-1,TRBV9,CASSVVGGNTEAFF,TGTGCCAGCAGCGTAGTTGGCGGGAACACTGAAGCTTTCTTT
TRBD1,.,TRBJ2-7,TRBV19,CASSSGTALGTPYEQYF,TGTGCCAGTAGCTCCGGGACAGCCCTGGGGACCCCCTACGAGCAGTACTTC
TRBD1,.,TRBJ1-2,TRBV6-5,CASTPGQGNYGYTF,TGTGCCAGCACTCCGGGACAGGGAAACTATGGCTACACCTTC
TRBD1,once,TRBJ2-7,TRBV7-9,CASSPRDRGMDEQYF,TGTGCCAGCAGCCCACGGGACAGGGGAATGGACGAGCAGTACTTC
.,.,TRBJ2-6,TRBV27,CASSLGGPGANVLTF,TGTGCCAGCAGTTTAGGAGGGCCTGGGGCCAACGTCCTGACTTTC
TRBD2,.,TRBJ2-3,TRBV3-1/TRBV3-2,CASRPSGVTWGDTQYF,TGTGCCAGCAGGCCTAGCGGGGTCACCTGGGGAGATACGCAGTATTTT
TRBD2,.,TRBJ2-7,TRBV10-3,CAIRGTSFPYEQYF,TGTGCCATCAGGGGGACTAGCTTTCCCTACGAGCAGTACTTC
.,.,TRBJ2-6,TRBV5-8,CASSLEGYEVGANVLTF,TGTGCCAGCAGCTTAGAAGGATACGAGGTTGGGGCCAACGTCCTGACTTTC
.,once,TRBJ2-1,TRBV18,CASSETESSYNEQFF,TGTGCCAGCTCGGAGACAGAGAGCTCCTACAATGAGCAGTTCTTC
TRBD1,.,TRBJ2-7,TRBV4-1,CASSPGQGSWEQYF,TGCGCCAGCAGCCCGGGACAGGGGTCGTGGGAGCAGTACTTC
.,.,TRBJ2-5,TRBV28,CASSLTAGTQETQYF,TGTGCCAGCAGTTTAACAGCCGGGACACAAGAGACCCAGTACTTC
.,.,TRBJ1-6,TRBV6-5,CASSYSNGGRGSPLHF,TGTGCCAGCAGTTACTCTAATGGAGGGCGAGGGTCACCCCTCCACTTT
.,.,TRBJ2-3,TRBV7-9,CASSPGTATDTQYF,TGTGCCAGCAGCCCAGGCACGGCGACAGATACGCAGTATTTT
.,.,TRBJ2-5,TRBV2,CASSEGADWETQYF,TGTGCCAGCAGTGAGGGGGCAGACTGGGAGACCCAGTACTTC